This T cell receptor (beta chain) was observed in a study of cytomegalovirus exposure and HLA in healthy donors. The CDR3 has 17 residues. Germline CDR1 and CDR2: SGDLS and YYNGEE. V gave up 0 bases and J gave up 7 bases, with 20 bases separating them. PCR employed 60 Vbeta and 13 Jbeta primers. The method was immunoSEQ multiplex PCR; TCRdb's version includes in-frame clones alone and lacks a portion of them. The sample consists of 200,000 to 300,000 clones, roughly 73% of them appearing once. The sequencing input was PBMCs. This sequence was found in a boy younger than 18 in good health and CMV-seronegative. V and J are TRBV9 and TRBJ2-1; D may be TRBD1 (5 bases). CDR3 protein: CASSVGTPQGSQNEQFF. The DNA of the CDR3 is TGTGCCAGCAGCGTAGGAACCCCCCAGGGTTCGCAGAATGAGCAGTTCTTC.